This entry lists 4 T cell receptor beta chains sequenced from one sample in a study of shared clonotypes between healthy human individuals. Clones were read by immunoSEQ multiplex PCR, and TCRdb kept only the in-frame ones, dropping some. The sample gives roughly 2.2 million clones, 85% to 95% of which show up once; roughly 0.36% is in the top ten. Sequencing was done on a sample of naive CD4+ T cells from PBMCs. Subset denoted: CD45RA+ positively selected. The source is a man younger than 35 in good health. Some clones in this sample may be carry-over from other donors' samples.

The chain joins TRBV2 to TRBJ2-1; 7 bases line up with TRBD2. The CDR3 totals 15 residues. Germline loops: CDR1 SNHLY, CDR2 FYNNEI. V trimming: 8 bases; J trimming: 9 bases; junction bases outside the gene matches: 16. CDR3 in DNA: TGTGCCAGCTCGTACGGTCGCGGGAGAGGTGCTGAGCAGTTCTTC. Its protein is CASSYGRGRGAEQFF.

The V and J genes are TRBV15 and TRBJ2-7, with TRBD2 matching over 9 bases. Trimming took 1 base from V and 6 from J; bases not matched to a gene: 4. This CDR3 is built from 14 residues. Per the germline V gene, CDR1 is LNHNV and CDR2 is YYDKDF (reference sequence). The CDR3 loop is CATSRGLAGSEQYF. Here the CDR3 DNA reads TGTGCCACCAGCAGAGGGCTAGCGGGAAGCGAGCAGTACTTC.

This chain links TRBV11-2 with TRBJ2-1; D is possibly TRBD2 (5 bases). Germline V gene sequence: CDR1 SGHAT, CDR2 FQNNGV. V lost 4 bases and J lost 10, with 17 bases in between. The CDR3 extends over 14 amino acids. CDR3 loop: CASSSLVGRLEQFF. The CDR3 nucleotides read TGTGCCAGCAGCTCACTAGTTGGGCGGTTGGAGCAGTTCTTC.

The CDR3 bases are TGTGCCAGCAGCCCATCGGGGACAGGGGTCCCCAATGAGCAGTTCTTC. Its protein product is CASSPSGTGVPNEQFF. The chain uses TRBV7-2 and TRBJ2-1, with TRBD1 matching 10 bases. CDR1 is SGHTA, CDR2 FQGNSA, per germline. With 5 bases clipped from V and 6 bases from J, the junction kept 10 bases outside the gene matches. This CDR3 region has 16 residues.